This is a list of T cell receptor beta chains from one sample in a study of Graves' ophthalmopathy and Graves' hyperthyroidism. TCRdb called the multiplex PCR reads again in MiXCR, with one record for every CDR3 protein. The table has about 480,000 distinct CDR3 sequences, about 15% seen once. Sequenced input: blood. These receptors came from a woman in her twenties or thirties with Graves' ophthalmopathy. Each CDR3 is given with its conserved first and last residue. D genes are given only for firm matches. Size values are once, few and many counts, or a class for expanded clones, and some rows have none.

TRBV6-5,many,TRBJ2-7,TRBD2,TGTGCCAGCAGTTACTCGCCGGGGGGCTACGAGCAGTACTTC,CASSYSPGGYEQYF
TRBV3-1,many,TRBJ2-7,-,TGTGCCAGCAGCCAAGACGGGCCGGCCCATCTGCGGCTCCTCGACGAGCAGTACTTC,CASSQDGPAHLRLLDEQYF
TRBV12-3/TRBV12-4,many,TRBJ2-7,-,TGTGCCAGCAGTTTAATCAGGGACTACGAGCAGTACTTC,CASSLIRDYEQYF
TRBV7-8,-,TRBJ2-7,-,TGTGCCAGCAGCTTTCGCCTCGGGGGAGAGCAGTACTTC,CASSFRLGGEQYF
TRBV9,many,TRBJ2-7,TRBD1,TGTGCCAGCAGCCATCGACAGGGGGCTAACGAGCAGTACTTC,CASSHRQGANEQYF
TRBV7-2,many,TRBJ2-7,-,TGTGCCAGCAGCGGGGGGGCTGGGAACGAGCAGTACTTC,CASSGGAGNEQYF
TRBV12-3/TRBV12-4,many,TRBJ1-1,TRBD1,TGTGCCAGCAGTCGGGACAGGCGGAGTGAAGCTTTCTTT,CASSRDRRSEAFF
TRBV12-3/TRBV12-4,many,TRBJ2-7,-,TGTGCCAGCAGTTTATTCAGCGGCTCCTACGAGCAGTACTTC,CASSLFSGSYEQYF
TRBV10-3,few,TRBJ2-2,-,TGTGCCATCAGTGGGCTCGACACCGGGGAGCTGTTTTTT,CAISGLDTGELFF
TRBV27,many,TRBJ1-5,-,TGTGCCAGCAGTTTTGTTGGCAATCAGCCCCAGCATTTT,CASSFVGNQPQHF
TRBV9,many,TRBJ1-1,-,TGTGCCAGCAGCGTAGATGGGAAAAACACTGAAGCTTTCTTT,CASSVDGKNTEAFF